Each of the 9 T cell receptor beta chains below was sequenced from the same sample in a study of blood T cell repertoires in COVID-19 (dated by TCRdb to the early 2020s). The library relied on the immunoSEQ multiplex PCR assay. Sourced from immuneACCESS, this table was stored by TCRdb with only in-frame sequences that have V and J called. A share of the clones is absent; for the studies checked, an unresolved V gene accounts for under half, and the remainder has no known explanation. The sample yields a few hundred thousand clones; 83% were counted once. Roughly 1.2% of the sample comes from the top ten. Input material: peripheral blood. These receptors came from a woman in her thirties with COVID-19, enrolled during active disease.

In its sample, this clone was seen a few times. At the DNA level, this CDR3 is encoded by other sequences in the same sample as well. The gene calls are TRBV30 and TRBJ2-1, with D unresolved. Germline V gene data show CDR1 as GTSNPN and CDR2 as SVGIG (reference sequence). Trimming stripped 0 bases from V and 6 bases from J, with 3 bases between. This CDR3 contains 11 residues. The CDR3 sequence: CAWSVLNEQFF. The CDR3 DNA reads TGTGCCTGGAGTGTACTCAATGAGCAGTTCTTC.

The chain recombines TRBV2 with TRBJ2-7; 12 nucleotides agree with TRBD2. V shed 10 bases and J 2 bases; nucleotides not matched to a gene: 9. The CDR3 has 15 amino acids. Germline-derived CDR1 and CDR2 are SNHLY and FYNNEI. The CDR3 sequence: CATRPSSGGAYEQYF. The CDR3 bases are TGTGCCACTCGACCCTCTAGCGGGGGGGCCTACGAGCAGTACTTC.

The chain is built from TRBV9 and TRBJ2-1; D unclear. This CDR3 region has 11 residues. V shed 7 bases and J shed 7 bases, with 9 bases lying between them. CDR1 and CDR2 (germline): SGDLS, YYNGEE. CDR3 loop: CASGGVNEQFF. The CDR3 region has the DNA TGTGCCAGCGGCGGCGTTAATGAGCAGTTCTTC. The whole variable domain, remainder taken from reference TRBV9 and TRBJ2-1, is DSGVTQTPKHLITATGQRVTLRCSPRSGDLSVYWYQQSLDQGLQFLIQYYNGEERAKGNILERFSAQQFPDLHSELNLSSLELGDSALYFCASGGVNEQFFGPGTRLTVL.

The chain links TRBV7-9 to TRBJ2-7, with D tentatively TRBD1 (6 bases). Per germline, CDR1 SEHNR and CDR2 FQNEAQ (reference sequence). The CDR3 totals 15 residues. Trimming stripped 4 bases from V and 5 bases from J, with 18 bases between. CDR3 in DNA: TGTGCCAGCAGCTATGAGAACAGGGTGGGCGACGAGCAGTACTTC. It yields the protein CASSYENRVGDEQYF.

This chain joins TRBV7-6 and TRBJ1-5; 10 bases map to TRBD1. The CDR3 covers 18 residues. Germline V gives CDR1 SGHVS, CDR2 FNYEAQ. The junction had 10 bases not matched to a gene; V was cut back by 5 bases and J by 0 bases. CDR3 DNA sequence: TGTGCCAGCAGCCCGGGACAGGGGAAGGGATATAGCAATCAGCCCCAGCATTTT. It specifies CASSPGQGKGYSNQPQHF. Drawing the rest from reference TRBV7-6 and TRBJ1-5, the complete variable domain is GAGVSQSPRYKVTKRGQDVALRCDPISGHVSLYWYRQALGQGPEFLTYFNYEAQQDKSGLPNDRFSAERPEGSISTLTIQRTEQRDSAMYRCASSPGQGKGYSNQPQHFGDGTRLSIL.

The V call is TRBV18, the J call TRBJ1-3, with D tentatively TRBD1 (6 bases). This CDR3 comprises 15 residues. Trimming took 0 bases from V and 6 from J, leaving 12 bases between them. Germline V CDR1 and CDR2: KGHSH, LQKENI. CDR3 loop: CASSPPAGVENTIYF. The CDR3 region has the DNA TGTGCCAGCTCACCACCGGCAGGGGTGGAAAACACCATATATTTT.

This chain joins TRBV30 and TRBJ1-1; TRBD1 matches at 8 bases. Germline assignment: CDR1 GTSNPN and CDR2 SVGIG (reference sequence). The CDR3 contains 14 residues. Trimming cost V 3 bases and J 8 bases; bases outside gene matches: 11. CDR3: CAWSRQGMIIEAFF. The DNA of the CDR3 is TGTGCCTGGAGCCGACAGGGGATGATCATCGAAGCTTTCTTT.

This sequence joins TRBV19 and TRBJ1-2; 9 bases are shared with TRBD1. J lost 7 bases, V lost 2 bases, and 5 bases had no gene match. The CDR3 has 14 amino acids. In germline, CDR1 is LNHDA, CDR2 SQIVND (reference sequence). Here the CDR3 DNA reads TGTGCCAGTAGTATAACAGGGGGCGGCGGTGGCTACACCTTC. Encoded protein: CASSITGGGGGYTF. Supplemented by reference TRBV19 and TRBJ1-2, the full variable domain reads DGGITQSPKYLFRKEGQNVTLSCEQNLNHDAMYWYRQDPGQGLRLIYYSQIVNDFQKGDIAEGYSVSREKKESFPLTVTSAQKNPTAFYLCASSITGGGGGYTFGSGTRLTVV.

This chain links TRBV7-9 with TRBJ1-6; 8 nucleotides align to TRBD1. After removal of 1 base from V and 7 bases from J, the junction contained 3 bases not matched to a gene. The germline V gene encodes CDR1 SEHNR and CDR2 FQNEAQ (reference sequence). The CDR3 has 15 residues. The CDR3 loop reads CASSLETGANSPLHF. The CDR3 DNA reads TGTGCCAGCAGCTTAGAGACAGGGGCCAATTCACCCCTCCACTTT.